This T cell receptor (beta chain) stems from a study of Ad26.COV2.S vaccination and SARS-CoV-2 variants. Profiled with immunoSEQ multiplex PCR; TCRdb holds only in-frame clones, not every one. The sample shows over 130,000 clones, just over 85% of them seen only once. Study conclusions and caveats: Substantial breadth was reportedly displayed by spike-specific CD8+ and CD4+ T cell responses after vaccination.

As for this clone: What it recognizes is unknown.

The CDR3 spans 16 residues. Germline CDR1 reads SGDLS; CDR2 reads YYNGEE. The ends lost 0 bases at V and 6 bases at J; junction bases unmatched: 7. The rearrangement uses TRBV9 and TRBJ1-2; TRBD1 aligns across 11 bases. The sequencing used peripheral blood, collected after recovery from COVID-19. The clonotype comes from a human donor who had recovered from COVID-19. The CDR3 DNA sequence: TGTGCCAGCAGCGTAGTAGGGACAGGGGGATTACATGGCTACACCTTC. Translation gives CASSVVGTGGLHGYTF.